Presented here are 18 T cell receptor beta chains from one specimen sequenced in a study of T cells in Graves' hyperthyroidism and ophthalmopathy (dated by TCRdb to about 2019). Libraries were built with multiplex PCR. TCRdb shows the sequencer as Illumina HiSeq 2000. The TCR beta CDR3 regions were amplified from the RNA transcripts. The first round of RT-PCR for the TCR CDR3 was performed with the HTBI primer set and the Qiagen OneStep RT-PCR kit. The public reads were run again by TCRdb, first through fastp at Q25 and then through MiXCR, and only productive beta chains were kept. Here each entry gathers all rows of one CDR3 protein and keeps the most common genes and DNA. The sample yields some 560,000 distinct CDR3 sequences; about a sixth were counted once. The ten biggest clones cover approximately 7.4% of the sample. The sample was blood. Source of these receptors: a woman in her twenties or thirties with Graves' hyperthyroidism.

This clonotype was detected ten times or more. The J gene is TRBJ2-7, the V gene TRBV13; 10 bases map to TRBD2. Germline CDR1 PRHDT, CDR2 FYEKMQ (reference sequence). The CDR3 is 15 amino acids. The J segment lost 0 bases and the V segment lost 5 bases, leaving 4 bases of the junction unmatched. This CDR3 is CASSHQRGGSYEQYF. Written as DNA, the CDR3 is TGTGCCAGCAGCCACCAGCGGGGGGGCTCCTACGAGCAGTACTTC.

This clonotype was detected ten times or more. V and J are TRBV2 and TRBJ2-7; TRBD2 matches 15 bases. The CDR3 covers 16 residues. After removal of 1 base from V and 6 bases from J, the junction contained 4 bases not matched to a gene. Germline assignment: CDR1 SNHLY and CDR2 FYNNEI. For the CDR3, the DNA is TGTGCCAGCAGTGAAGGGACTAGCGGGAGGGTATCCGAGCAGTACTTC. It specifies CASSEGTSGRVSEQYF.

Turning to this clonotype: This sequence may be a read error, since a much larger clone differs from it by one base. CDR3 amino acids: CASSLRQWAEAFF. As DNA, the CDR3 is TGTGCCAGCAGCCTTAGGCAGTGGGCTGAAGCTTTCTTT. The chain recombines TRBV5-6 with TRBJ1-1; D is uncertain. V lost 4 bases to trimming and J lost 6 bases, with 13 bases between them. The CDR3 totals 13 residues. Germline CDR1 and CDR2: SGHDT and YYEEEE. Using reference TRBV5-6 and TRBJ1-1 for the parts outside the CDR3, the full variable domain is DAGVTQSPTHLIKTRGQQVTLRCSPKSGHDTVSWYQQALGQGPQFIFQYYEEEERQRGNFPDRFSGHQFPNYSSELNVNALLLGDSALYLCASSLRQWAEAFFGQGTRLTVV.

This clonotype was detected many times. V gene TRBV3-1 combines with J gene TRBJ1-1, with 8 bases identical to TRBD1. V was clipped by 2 bases and J by 7 bases; unmatched bases: 6. The CDR3 totals 14 residues. Germline CDR1 reads LGHDT; CDR2 reads YNNKEL (reference sequence). The chain's CDR3 is CASSQYQGADEAFF. CDR3 bases: TGTGCCAGCAGCCAATACCAGGGGGCAGATGAAGCTTTCTTT.

This clonotype was picked up many times. The chain joins TRBV11-2 to TRBJ2-3; D is perhaps TRBD2 (6 bases). CDR3 length equals 17 residues. With 5 bases removed from V and 1 base from J, the gap between germline ends came to 19 bases. Germline CDR1 and CDR2: SGHAT and FQNNGV. The CDR3 protein is CASSNLLAELGTDTQYF. Here the CDR3 DNA reads TGTGCCAGCAGCAACCTCTTAGCGGAGCTAGGCACAGATACGCAGTATTTT.

This clonotype has more than one count but fewer than ten. The chain is built from TRBV7-9 and TRBJ2-7, with D uncertain. The CDR3 sequence is 17 residues long. From germline, CDR1 is SEHNR and CDR2 FQNEAQ (reference sequence). Trimming stripped 1 base from V and 1 base from J, with 17 bases between. CDR3 DNA sequence: TGTGCCAGCAGCTTAGTACCGGGCTCAGCTCTATCCTACGAGCAGTACTTC. This codes for CASSLVPGSALSYEQYF.

This clonotype has ten or more counts. The CDR3 spells CASSLADSRGEPQHF. CDR3 DNA sequence: TGTGCCAGCAGTTTGGCCGACAGTAGAGGTGAGCCCCAGCATTTT. The V and J genes are TRBV28 and TRBJ1-5; perhaps TRBD1 as D (5 bases). The CDR3 covers 15 residues. V was cut by 3 bases and J by 8 bases, with 17 bases left in between. Germline lookup yields CDR1 MDHEN and CDR2 SYDVKM.

Only a few counts were recorded for this clonotype. The chain is built from TRBV4-3 and TRBJ1-3, with 9 bases fitting TRBD1. V lost 3 bases to trimming and J lost 8 bases; unmatched junction nucleotides: 2. The germline CDR1 and CDR2 sequences are LGHNA and YSLEER. CDR3 length: 13 amino acids. In DNA form, the CDR3 reads TGCGCCAGCAGCCAGGACAGGGGCGACACCATATATTTT. Translated: CASSQDRGDTIYF.

This clonotype turned up a few times. The chain recombines TRBV18 with TRBJ2-7; TRBD2 agrees at 9 bases. Trimming cost V 3 bases and J 4 bases; bases outside gene matches: 10. The CDR3 totals 16 residues. From germline, CDR1 is KGHSH and CDR2 LQKENI. This CDR3 reads CASSPGWLAGRYEQYF. Here the CDR3 DNA reads TGTGCCAGCTCACCCGGGTGGCTAGCGGGACGGTACGAGCAGTACTTC.

This clonotype was observed many times. DNA of the CDR3: TGCGCCAGCAGTCCTCGGGACAGACCCTACGAGCAGTACTTC. It specifies CASSPRDRPYEQYF. The V gene is TRBV10-1, the J gene TRBJ2-7, with 7 bases fitting TRBD1. The CDR3 is 14 amino acids. J lost 2 bases, V lost 5 bases, and 6 bases had no gene match. CDR1 and CDR2 (germline): WNHNN, SYGVQD (reference sequence).

This clonotype was counted at least ten times. The chain recombines TRBV6-2 or TRBV6-3 with TRBJ2-5; D possibly corresponds to TRBD2 (5 bases). In germline, CDR1 is MNHEY, CDR2 SVGEGT. V lost 0 bases and J lost 6, with 11 bases in between. There are 14 residues in the CDR3. The CDR3 nucleotides read TGTGCCAGCAGTTACTCGAGAGGGATCCAGACCCAGTACTTC. It codes for CASSYSRGIQTQYF.

This clonotype was seen repeatedly, ten times or more. V and J are TRBV7-2 and TRBJ2-2; tentatively, D is TRBD2 (6 bases). This CDR3 has 16 residues. V lost 3 bases and J 0 bases, leaving 11 bases between the germline ends. Germline V gene data show CDR1 as SGHTA and CDR2 as FQGNSA. CDR3 sequence: CASSFTWGANTGELFF. In DNA form, the CDR3 reads TGTGCCAGCAGCTTCACTTGGGGGGCGAACACCGGGGAGCTGTTTTTT.

This clonotype was recorded many times. The chain uses TRBV28 and TRBJ1-2; maybe TRBD1 (5 bases). Germline CDR1 MDHEN, CDR2 SYDVKM. This CDR3 contains 16 residues. V was trimmed by 7 bases and J by 4 bases, leaving 22 bases between them. The CDR3, as DNA: TGTGCCAGCACCCCAGCGGAGGCGGGGACTGGCTATGGCTACACCTTC. It translates to CASTPAEAGTGYGYTF.

This clonotype occurred many times. J is TRBJ2-3 and V is TRBV5-1, with no clear D. Germline CDR1 SGHRS, CDR2 YFSETQ. This CDR3 comprises 15 residues. The V end was cut by 0 bases, the J end by 0 bases, with 8 bases between. This chain's CDR3 is CASSLVQPSTDTQYF. CDR3 coding DNA: TGCGCCAGCAGCTTGGTACAGCCTAGCACAGATACGCAGTATTTT.

This clonotype was seen at least ten times. The chain combines TRBV5-8 with TRBJ2-7; the D call may be TRBD1 or TRBD2 (5 bases each). CDR3 length: 13 amino acids. V shed 4 bases and J shed 4 bases, with 12 bases lying between them. Germline V gene lookup returns CDR1 SGHTS and CDR2 YDEGEE. CDR3 protein: CASSRDQRYEQYF. In DNA form, the CDR3 reads TGTGCCAGCAGCCGGGACCAGCGGTACGAGCAGTACTTC.

This clonotype turned up a few times. The J gene is TRBJ2-7, the V gene TRBV4-1; D not resolved. The CDR3 loop spans 13 amino acids. V was trimmed by 1 base and J by 2 bases, leaving 6 bases between them. Germline-derived CDR1 and CDR2 are MGHRA and YSYEKL. The DNA of the CDR3 is TGCGCCAGCAGCCAAGGGGCCACCTACGAGCAGTACTTC. Its translation: CASSQGATYEQYF.

Ten or more counts support this clonotype. The CDR3 spells CASSPPGEADTQYF. CDR3 in DNA: TGTGCCAGCAGCCCCCCCGGGGAGGCAGATACGCAGTATTTT. J is TRBJ2-3 and V is TRBV3-1; tentative D call: TRBD2 (6 bases). Germline V lookup: CDR1 LGHDT, CDR2 YNNKEL (reference sequence). The ends were cut back, 4 bases at V and 4 bases at J, with 12 bases in the middle. There are 14 residues in the CDR3.

This clonotype has a count of ten or more. This chain connects TRBV7-9 to TRBJ2-7; TRBD1 matches at 9 bases. This CDR3 has 14 amino acids. CDR1 and CDR2 from the germline V gene are SEHNR and FQNEAQ (reference sequence). V shed 1 base, J shed 6 bases, and the junction held 4 bases outside the gene matches. CDR3 nucleotide sequence: TGTGCCAGCAGCTTAGAAACAGGGGGCGCCGAGCAGTACTTC. It encodes CASSLETGGAEQYF. The whole variable domain, remainder taken from reference TRBV7-9 and TRBJ2-7, is DTGVSQNPRHKITKRGQNVTFRCDPISEHNRLYWYRQTLGQGPEFLTYFQNEAQLEKSRLLSDRFSAERPKGSFSTLEIQRTEQGDSAMYLCASSLETGGAEQYFGPGTRLTVT.